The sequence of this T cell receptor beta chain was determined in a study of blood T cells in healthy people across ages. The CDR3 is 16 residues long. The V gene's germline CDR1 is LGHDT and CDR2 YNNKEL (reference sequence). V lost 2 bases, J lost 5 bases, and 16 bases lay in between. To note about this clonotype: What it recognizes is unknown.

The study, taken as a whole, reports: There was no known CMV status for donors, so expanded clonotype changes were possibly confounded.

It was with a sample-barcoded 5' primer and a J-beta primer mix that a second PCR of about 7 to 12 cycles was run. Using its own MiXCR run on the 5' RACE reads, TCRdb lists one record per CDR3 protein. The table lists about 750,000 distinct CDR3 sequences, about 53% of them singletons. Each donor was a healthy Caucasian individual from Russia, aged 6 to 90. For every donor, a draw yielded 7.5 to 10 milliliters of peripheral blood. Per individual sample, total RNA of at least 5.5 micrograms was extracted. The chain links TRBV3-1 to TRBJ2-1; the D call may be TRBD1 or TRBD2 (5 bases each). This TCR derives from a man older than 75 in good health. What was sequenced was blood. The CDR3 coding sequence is TGTGCCAGCAGCCAACCTGGGACGCGGAGGAACAATGAGCAGTTCTTC. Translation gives CASSQPGTRRNNEQFF.